This passage covers 29 T cell receptor beta chains from one sample sequenced in a study of blood T cell repertoires in COVID-19. Measured with immunoSEQ multiplex PCR; TCRdb has only the in-frame clones, and not every one. The sample holds about 380,000 clones, approximately 90% seen once. The specimen sequenced was PBMCs or T cells enriched from blood (not recorded which). All receptors derive from a woman younger than 30 who had recovered from COVID-19.

The chain is built from TRBV4-1 and TRBJ1-3; D possibly corresponds to TRBD1 (5 bases). The length of the CDR3 is 15 residues. CDR1 and CDR2 from the germline V gene are MGHRA and YSYEKL. The V end was cut by 0 bases, the J end by 4 bases, with 10 bases between. CDR3 nucleotides: TGCGCCAGCAGCCAAGAGGGGGGAGCAGGAAACACCATATATTTT. Amino acids: CASSQEGGAGNTIYF.

The genes are TRBV29-1 and TRBJ1-4; D is perhaps TRBD1 (6 bases). Germline V gene sequence: CDR1 SQVTM, CDR2 ANQGSEA. The CDR3 is 14 residues long. Trimming pared 2 bases from V and 6 bases from J, leaving 13 bases between. The CDR3: CSVERESGDEKLFF. In nucleotides, the CDR3 is TGCAGCGTTGAAAGGGAATCAGGGGATGAAAAACTGTTTTTT.

V gene TRBV11-2 combines with J gene TRBJ1-2; 7 nucleotides align to TRBD1. J lost 8 bases, V lost 5 bases, and 8 bases had no gene match. Germline values: CDR1 SGHAT, CDR2 FQNNGV. The CDR3 is made up of 13 amino acids. CDR3 sequence reads: CASSAPQGLGYTF. In DNA form, the CDR3 reads TGTGCCAGCAGCGCACCACAGGGGTTAGGCTACACCTTC.

The chain carries TRBV4-1 and TRBJ1-5; weak D call: TRBD1 (5 bases). This CDR3 spans 18 amino acids. Trimming pared 0 bases from V and 0 bases from J, leaving 15 bases between. The V gene's germline CDR1 is MGHRA and CDR2 YSYEKL. CDR3 sequence reads: CASSQDAVGGSSNQPQHF. Written as DNA, the CDR3 is TGCGCCAGCAGCCAAGATGCCGTGGGGGGGAGTAGCAATCAGCCCCAGCATTTT.

This chain links TRBV5-6 with TRBJ2-5; D is unresolved. The ends were cut back, 4 bases at V and 3 bases at J, with 4 bases in the middle. From germline, CDR1 is SGHDT and CDR2 YYEEEE. The length of the CDR3 is 11 residues. CDR3 region: CASSLEETQYF. The CDR3 nucleotides are TGTGCCAGCAGCCTTGAAGAGACCCAGTACTTC.

The V call is TRBV6-5, the J call TRBJ1-2; no reliable D call. Trimming removed 4 bases from V and 9 bases from J, with 9 bases in between. This CDR3 has 11 residues. The germline V gene encodes CDR1 MNHEY and CDR2 SVGAGI. CDR3 sequence: CASSFGGSYTF. In nucleotides, the CDR3 is TGTGCCAGCAGTTTCGGCGGGAGCTACACCTTC.

The CDR3 spells CATTGHRGNEQFF. The DNA for the CDR3 is TGCGCCACCACGGGACATCGCGGAAATGAGCAGTTCTTC. This rearrangement joins TRBV10-1 to TRBJ2-1, with D perhaps matching TRBD1 (6 bases). The CDR3 length is 13 residues. The ends were cut back, 10 bases at V and 7 bases at J, with 17 bases in the middle. Germline assignment: CDR1 WNHNN and CDR2 SYGVQD (reference sequence).

The chain is built from TRBV4-1 and TRBJ1-4; 9 positions match TRBD1. The germline V gene has CDR1 MGHRA and CDR2 YSYEKL. The CDR3 has 15 amino acids. Trimming cost V 4 bases and J 8 bases; bases outside gene matches: 8. This CDR3 reads CASSRAGTGNEKLFF. DNA of the CDR3: TGCGCCAGCAGCCGAGCCGGGACAGGGAACGAAAAACTGTTTTTT.

This chain uses TRBV5-1 with TRBJ2-7, with D possibly matching TRBD1 (8 bases). V gave up 0 bases and J gave up 0 bases, with 10 bases separating them. This CDR3 spans 15 amino acids. The V gene's germline CDR1 is SGHRS and CDR2 YFSETQ. In DNA form, the CDR3 reads TGCGCCAGCAGCTTGGACAGGGGGGGCTCCTACGAGCAGTACTTC. Amino acids: CASSLDRGGSYEQYF.

The chain joins TRBV7-8 to TRBJ1-2; tentative D call: TRBD1 (6 bases). V was trimmed by 0 bases and J by 4 bases, leaving 18 bases between them. The CDR3 contains 17 residues. CDR1 and CDR2 (germline): SGHVS, FQNEAQ. The CDR3 DNA is TGTGCCAGCAGCTTAGCCGGGCTAGGACAGCCGTCCTATGGCTACACCTTC. The encoded protein is CASSLAGLGQPSYGYTF.

The gene calls are TRBV6-5 and TRBJ1-1, with TRBD1 matching over 8 bases. Per the germline V gene, CDR1 is MNHEY and CDR2 is SVGAGI. J gave up 2 bases and V 6 bases, and 5 bases lay outside the gene matches. The CDR3 sequence is 14 residues long. The CDR3 coding sequence is TGTGCCAGCAGCCTGGACAGGGTTAACACTGAAGCTTTCTTT. Encoded protein: CASSLDRVNTEAFF.

J is TRBJ1-5 and V is TRBV18; TRBD1 aligns across 7 bases. Germline CDR1 KGHSH, CDR2 LQKENI. V trimming: 4 bases; J trimming: 4 bases; junction bases outside the gene matches: 4. This CDR3 comprises 14 residues. CDR3 sequence: CASSQGARNQPQHF. For the CDR3, the DNA is TGTGCCAGCTCACAGGGGGCGCGGAATCAGCCCCAGCATTTT.

This clone was counted once. This CDR3 reads CASSRHRETNTEAFF. The CDR3 DNA reads TGTGCCAGCAGCCGTCACCGGGAAACGAACACTGAAGCTTTCTTT. This rearrangement joins TRBV7-8 to TRBJ1-1; D is unresolved. Trimming removed 5 bases from V and 1 base from J, with 14 bases in between. Germline values: CDR1 SGHVS, CDR2 FQNEAQ. CDR3 length: 15 residues.

The J gene is TRBJ1-2, the V gene TRBV9; 11 bases map to TRBD1. The CDR3 contains 16 residues. Germline V gene data show CDR1 as SGDLS and CDR2 as YYNGEE. Losses at the gene ends were 4 bases for V and 4 bases for J; bases not matched to a gene: 9. This chain's CDR3 is CASSTDGTGGPYGYTF. In DNA, the CDR3 is TGTGCCAGCAGCACAGACGGGACAGGGGGGCCCTATGGCTACACCTTC. The full variable domain, completed using reference TRBV9 and TRBJ1-2, is DSGVTQTPKHLITATGQRVTLRCSPRSGDLSVYWYQQSLDQGLQFLIQYYNGEERAKGNILERFSAQQFPDLHSELNLSSLELGDSALYFCASSTDGTGGPYGYTFGSGTRLTVV.

J is TRBJ2-7 and V is TRBV27; D unclear. The CDR3 loop spans 12 amino acids. Trimming left V 4 bases short and J 4 bases short, with 8 bases between. CDR1 and CDR2 (germline): MNHEY, SMNVEV (reference sequence). The CDR3 DNA reads as TGTGCCAGCAGTTCCGCAGCGTACGAGCAGTACTTC. Protein product: CASSSAAYEQYF.

This chain uses TRBV9 with TRBJ2-2; 7 bases are shared with TRBD1. Trimming took 2 bases from V and 9 from J; bases not matched to a gene: 7. The germline V gene has CDR1 SGDLS and CDR2 YYNGEE. CDR3 length: 14 amino acids. CDR3 sequence: CASSVGQSPRELFF. The DNA for the CDR3 is TGTGCCAGCAGCGTGGGACAGTCCCCCAGGGAGCTGTTTTTT.

The CDR3 loop is CASSIEGPNEKLFF. The CDR3 DNA reads as TGTGCCAGTAGTATAGAGGGGCCTAATGAAAAACTGTTTTTT. V gene TRBV19 combines with J gene TRBJ1-4; possibly TRBD1 for D (5 bases). V shed 0 bases and J shed 3 bases, with 5 bases lying between them. Germline loops: CDR1 LNHDA, CDR2 SQIVND (reference sequence). CDR3 size: 14 residues.

The rearrangement joins TRBV6-5 to TRBJ1-4; D may be TRBD1 (6 bases). Trimming removed 7 bases at V and 7 bases at J, with 16 bases between. Germline V gene lookup returns CDR1 MNHEY and CDR2 SVGAGI. This CDR3 contains 14 residues. CDR3: CASILGGVSEKLFF. The DNA for the CDR3 is TGTGCCAGCATCCTAGGGGGGGTGAGTGAAAAACTGTTTTTT.

This clone was observed a single time. The rearrangement joins TRBV19 to TRBJ2-1; 12 nucleotides line up with TRBD1. Losses at the gene ends were 7 bases for V and 9 bases for J; bases not matched to a gene: 4. Germline lookup yields CDR1 LNHDA and CDR2 SQIVND (reference sequence). The CDR3 sequence is 13 residues long. As DNA, the CDR3 is TGTGCCAGTACTGGGACAGGGGGCTTTGAGCAGTTCTTC. Amino acids: CASTGTGGFEQFF.

The rearrangement uses TRBV11-2 and TRBJ2-7; D remains ambiguous. The CDR3 contains 15 residues. Germline assignment: CDR1 SGHAT and CDR2 FQNNGV. V was clipped by 9 bases and J by 2 bases, with 20 bases between them. The CDR3 DNA reads as TGTGCCAGTGAGCCGGGTCGGAACTATCCCTACGAGCAGTACTTC. Its protein product is CASEPGRNYPYEQYF.

The chain recombines TRBV6-5 with TRBJ2-7, with 7 bases that match TRBD1. In germline, CDR1 is MNHEY, CDR2 SVGAGI. The CDR3 totals 13 residues. Trimming cost V 5 bases and J 5 bases; bases outside gene matches: 6. Here the CDR3 reads CASSNRGSHEQYF. The DNA for the CDR3 is TGTGCCAGCAGTAACAGGGGTAGCCACGAGCAGTACTTC.

The genes are TRBV15 and TRBJ2-7; TRBD1 agrees at 9 bases. CDR3 length: 15 residues. CDR1 is LNHNV and CDR2 is YYDKDF in the germline V gene (reference sequence). J was trimmed by 4 bases and V by 1 base; bases with no gene match: 5. The CDR3 loop reads CATSRVPTGGYEQYF. DNA of the CDR3: TGTGCCACCAGCAGAGTCCCGACAGGGGGATACGAGCAGTACTTC.

The chain has TRBV5-5 and TRBJ2-6; no clear D. The CDR3 length is 18 residues. Germline CDR1 and CDR2: SGHKS and YYEKEE (reference sequence). Trimming shortened V by 5 bases and J by 0 bases, and 18 bases separated the two germline ends. The CDR3 loop is CASRPYGVRSSGANVLTF. CDR3 DNA sequence: TGTGCCAGCAGGCCTTACGGAGTTCGAAGCTCTGGGGCCAACGTCCTGACTTTC.

The CDR3 DNA follows: TGCGCCAGCGCCACGGGGGACAGGGGGCTGCAGGGATCACCCCTCCACTTT. The encoded protein is CASATGDRGLQGSPLHF. The V and J genes are TRBV5-1 and TRBJ1-6, with TRBD1 identical over 12 bases. CDR1 and CDR2 (germline): SGHRS, YFSETQ. CDR3 length equals 17 residues. The junction had 15 bases not matched to a gene; V was cut back by 7 bases and J by 10 bases.

The gene calls are TRBV19 and TRBJ1-1; 9 bases match TRBD1. This CDR3 has 14 amino acids. CDR1 and CDR2 (germline): LNHDA, SQIVND (reference sequence). V shed 5 bases, J shed 3 bases, and the junction held 4 bases outside the gene matches. For the CDR3, the DNA is TGTGCCAGTAGTCACCACAGGGGGCACACTGAAGCTTTCTTT. The encoded protein is CASSHHRGHTEAFF.

The V and J genes are TRBV9 and TRBJ1-2; 8 nucleotides match TRBD1. This CDR3 is 15 amino acids long. V was clipped by 3 bases and J by 3 bases; unmatched bases: 7. The germline V gene has CDR1 SGDLS and CDR2 YYNGEE. The CDR3 protein is CASSGSRGLDYGYTF. The DNA of the CDR3 is TGTGCCAGCAGCGGGTCCAGGGGGCTGGACTATGGCTACACCTTC. Variable domain in full (rest from reference TRBV9 and TRBJ1-2): DSGVTQTPKHLITATGQRVTLRCSPRSGDLSVYWYQQSLDQGLQFLIQYYNGEERAKGNILERFSAQQFPDLHSELNLSSLELGDSALYFCASSGSRGLDYGYTFGSGTRLTVV.

This rearrangement joins TRBV7-3 to TRBJ1-6; D perhaps matches TRBD1 (6 bases). CDR1 is SGHTA, CDR2 FQGTGA, per germline. This CDR3 spans 14 amino acids. Between the trimmed V and J ends, which lost 5 bases and 11 bases, there was a span of 16 bases. CDR3: CASSQLGQGTPLHF. In DNA, the CDR3 is TGTGCCAGCAGCCAATTAGGGCAGGGGACACCCCTCCACTTT.

V usage is TRBV30 and J usage is TRBJ1-5, with 8 bases aligning to TRBD1. V shed 5 bases, J shed 2 bases, and the junction held 23 bases outside the gene matches. Germline CDR1 is GTSNPN and CDR2 is SVGIG (reference sequence). The CDR3 is made up of 20 amino acids. CDR3 protein: CAWGWVRDRRSIVGNQPQHF. DNA of the CDR3: TGTGCCTGGGGTTGGGTCCGGGACAGGCGTTCTATAGTAGGCAATCAGCCCCAGCATTTT.

V gene TRBV7-6 combines with J gene TRBJ2-7, with 8 bases fitting TRBD1. In germline, CDR1 is SGHVS, CDR2 FNYEAQ. The CDR3 is made up of 15 amino acids. The V segment lost 5 bases and the J segment 3 bases; nucleotides outside the gene matches: 9. CDR3 nucleotides: TGTGCCAGCAGCCATAGGACAGGGCCAAACTACGAGCAGTACTTC. This translates into CASSHRTGPNYEQYF.